This TCR beta chain was captured in a study of cytomegalovirus exposure and HLA in healthy donors. Study results and caveats: An observed cluster of highly shared sequence variants was recorded as a likely sequencing artifact. Follow-up analysis seemed to connect common viral pathogens with several of the most significant clusters identified. Looking again later, the authors saw that most CMV-associated TCR beta chains seemed HLA-restricted. HLA alleles were associated with 15,000 to 20,000 TCR beta sequences in a later analysis at 0.05 false discovery rate.

The CDR3 is 15 residues long. About this clone: The target antigen is unknown.

The PCR had 60 Vbeta and 13 Jbeta primers. Using immunoSEQ multiplex PCR, the repertoire was profiled, and TCRdb retains in-frame clones only, with some absent. In the table there are some 96,000 clones, 78% of which are singletons. The genes are TRBV21-1 and TRBJ2-3; the D call in the table, TRBD2, was not verified against the DNA. TRBV21-1 is marked as a pseudogene. Sequenced sample: PBMCs. The TCR originated in a woman in her sixties or seventies in good health and CMV-seronegative. Here the CDR3 reads CASSETSGRLDTQYF. The DNA for the CDR3 is TGTGCCAGCAGCGAGACTAGCGGGAGGCTGGATACGCAGTATTTT.